The rows below give T cell receptor beta chains drawn from one sample of a study of blood T cell repertoires in COVID-19. Clones were read by immunoSEQ multiplex PCR, and TCRdb kept only the in-frame ones, dropping some. Among tens of thousands of clones listed, roughly 91% were seen once. Input material: peripheral blood. The receptor set was obtained from a man between 65 and 79 years old with acute or convalescent COVID-19. CDR3s include the opening cysteine and the closing phenylalanine or tryptophan. Each record gives: clone size, V gene, J gene, CDR3 protein. The size of a clone is reported for some rows only, either as once, few or many, or as a class for expanded clones.

clone size: once; V gene: TRBV3-1/TRBV3-2; J gene: TRBJ1-6; CDR3 protein: CASSQWLSGDSPLHF
clone size: -; V gene: TRBV28; J gene: TRBJ2-5; CDR3 protein: CASSAYRNSQETQYF
clone size: once; V gene: TRBV28; J gene: TRBJ1-4; CDR3 protein: CASSSYLGPGEKLFF
clone size: -; V gene: TRBV2; J gene: TRBJ2-7; CDR3 protein: CASSEGQGTAYEQYF
clone size: -; V gene: TRBV5-6; J gene: TRBJ2-7; CDR3 protein: CASSSQRGGPYEQYF
clone size: -; V gene: TRBV6-5; J gene: TRBJ1-4; CDR3 protein: CASRLRENGKLFF
clone size: -; V gene: TRBV29-1; J gene: TRBJ2-1; CDR3 protein: CSVEEGSGSNEQFF
clone size: -; V gene: TRBV29-1; J gene: TRBJ1-3; CDR3 protein: CSAGGQSDTIYF
clone size: once; V gene: TRBV28; J gene: TRBJ2-2; CDR3 protein: CASSGAGGATGELFF
clone size: few; V gene: TRBV6-5; J gene: TRBJ2-1; CDR3 protein: CASSTGSPHNEQFF
clone size: -; V gene: TRBV18; J gene: TRBJ2-5; CDR3 protein: CASSRQGGTPQETQYF
clone size: -; V gene: TRBV6-6; J gene: TRBJ1-4; CDR3 protein: CASSPGTVDEKLFF
clone size: -; V gene: TRBV6-4; J gene: TRBJ1-5; CDR3 protein: CASSDSGEPRESNQPQHF
clone size: -; V gene: TRBV28; J gene: TRBJ1-1; CDR3 protein: CASSRITGVLTEAFF
clone size: -; V gene: TRBV28; J gene: TRBJ1-1; CDR3 protein: CASSLSGNTEAFF
clone size: -; V gene: TRBV28; J gene: TRBJ2-3; CDR3 protein: CASTRWGGADTQYF
clone size: -; V gene: TRBV6-5; J gene: TRBJ1-5; CDR3 protein: CATRTGAYQPQHF
clone size: -; V gene: TRBV29-1; J gene: TRBJ1-1; CDR3 protein: CSVEGQMNTEAFF
clone size: -; V gene: TRBV5-4; J gene: TRBJ2-6; CDR3 protein: CASSSPGSGANVLTF
clone size: -; V gene: TRBV9; J gene: TRBJ1-6; CDR3 protein: CASSVGQGATWSPLHF
clone size: once; V gene: TRBV6-5; J gene: TRBJ2-7; CDR3 protein: CASILTAGAYEQYF
clone size: -; V gene: TRBV5-6; J gene: TRBJ2-5; CDR3 protein: CASRGTRGKSQETQYF
clone size: -; V gene: TRBV30; J gene: TRBJ2-7; CDR3 protein: CAWNYGQSYEQYF
clone size: -; V gene: TRBV5-8; J gene: TRBJ2-1; CDR3 protein: CASSVNIGTMLGNEQFF
clone size: -; V gene: TRBV4-3; J gene: TRBJ1-1; CDR3 protein: CASSRQGNTEAFF
clone size: -; V gene: TRBV6-5; J gene: TRBJ1-1; CDR3 protein: CASSRGETEAFF
clone size: -; V gene: TRBV5-6; J gene: TRBJ1-6; CDR3 protein: CASSLGQGIAPLHF
clone size: once; V gene: TRBV21-1; J gene: TRBJ2-7; CDR3 protein: CASSKAPGGRPYEQYF
clone size: -; V gene: TRBV2; J gene: TRBJ1-5; CDR3 protein: CASRREYSNQPQHF
clone size: -; V gene: TRBV2; J gene: TRBJ2-7; CDR3 protein: CASSENSGLSYEQYF
clone size: few; V gene: TRBV28; J gene: TRBJ2-4; CDR3 protein: CASSRGQGAGPGKNIQYF
clone size: -; V gene: TRBV29-1; J gene: TRBJ1-2; CDR3 protein: CSAGTGGAYGYTF
clone size: -; V gene: TRBV5-6; J gene: TRBJ2-3; CDR3 protein: CASSRRADTQYF
clone size: -; V gene: TRBV19; J gene: TRBJ1-1; CDR3 protein: CASSIEGQSALAFF
clone size: -; V gene: TRBV7-9; J gene: TRBJ1-1; CDR3 protein: CASSRGQTNTEAFF
clone size: -; V gene: TRBV28; J gene: TRBJ2-1; CDR3 protein: CASSEPGLAGAYNEQFF
clone size: -; V gene: TRBV13; J gene: TRBJ2-6; CDR3 protein: CASSSAREGGIWANVLTF
clone size: -; V gene: TRBV18; J gene: TRBJ2-7; CDR3 protein: CASSSGQALSYEQYF
clone size: -; V gene: TRBV3-1/TRBV3-2; J gene: TRBJ1-6; CDR3 protein: CASSHSDREVPLHF
clone size: few; V gene: TRBV5-5; J gene: TRBJ1-5; CDR3 protein: CASSPHPGVGSGNQPQHF
clone size: few; V gene: TRBV28; J gene: TRBJ2-2; CDR3 protein: CASTQQIPGELFF
clone size: once; V gene: TRBV7-9; J gene: TRBJ1-1; CDR3 protein: CASSLVRGGRNTEAFF
clone size: -; V gene: TRBV7-2; J gene: TRBJ1-5; CDR3 protein: CASSLTSNQPQHF
clone size: -; V gene: TRBV7-2; J gene: TRBJ1-5; CDR3 protein: CASSNAETGQPQHF
clone size: -; V gene: TRBV20-1; J gene: TRBJ2-1; CDR3 protein: CSAPRGEQFF
clone size: -; V gene: TRBV21-1; J gene: TRBJ2-2; CDR3 protein: CAREIGELFF
clone size: -; V gene: TRBV5-1; J gene: TRBJ1-4; CDR3 protein: CASSLGQGAFEKLFF
clone size: -; V gene: TRBV6-6; J gene: TRBJ2-7; CDR3 protein: CASRDQRTGVNEQYF
clone size: -; V gene: TRBV28; J gene: TRBJ2-7; CDR3 protein: CASTGTQNYEQYF
clone size: -; V gene: TRBV7-2; J gene: TRBJ1-5; CDR3 protein: CASSLQQGALQPQHF
clone size: -; V gene: TRBV6-6; J gene: TRBJ2-1; CDR3 protein: CASSRSNNEQFF